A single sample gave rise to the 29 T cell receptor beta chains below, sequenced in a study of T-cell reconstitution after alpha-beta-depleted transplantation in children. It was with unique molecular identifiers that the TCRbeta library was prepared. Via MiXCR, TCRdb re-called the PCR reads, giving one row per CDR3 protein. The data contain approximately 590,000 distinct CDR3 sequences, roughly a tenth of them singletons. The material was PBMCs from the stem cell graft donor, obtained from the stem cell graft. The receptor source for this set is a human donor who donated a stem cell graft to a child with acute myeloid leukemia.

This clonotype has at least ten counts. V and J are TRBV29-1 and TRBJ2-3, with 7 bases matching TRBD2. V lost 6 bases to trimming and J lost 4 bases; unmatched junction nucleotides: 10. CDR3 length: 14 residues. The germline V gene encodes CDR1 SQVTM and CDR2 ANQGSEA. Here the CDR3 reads CSVGRAGVSDTQYF. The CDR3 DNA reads TGCAGCGTCGGACGTGCGGGAGTGTCAGATACGCAGTATTTT.

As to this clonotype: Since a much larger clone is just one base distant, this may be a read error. The chain's CDR3 is CASSQDLRLRNQPQHF. The CDR3 DNA reads TGCGCCAGCAGCCAAGATTTGCGACTGCGCAATCAGCCCCAGCATTTT. This chain joins TRBV4-3 and TRBJ1-5; D not resolved. The CDR3 has 16 residues. Germline V CDR1 and CDR2: LGHNA, YSLEER. The V gene lost 0 bases and the J gene lost 2 bases, with 11 bases spanning the gap.

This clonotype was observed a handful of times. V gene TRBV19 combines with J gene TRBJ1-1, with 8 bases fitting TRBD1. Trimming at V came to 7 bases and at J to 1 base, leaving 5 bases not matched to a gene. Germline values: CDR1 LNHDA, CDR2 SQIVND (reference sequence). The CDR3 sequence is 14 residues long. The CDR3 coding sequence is TGTGCCAGTAATCAACAGGGGGGGAACACTGAAGCTTTCTTT. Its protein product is CASNQQGGNTEAFF.

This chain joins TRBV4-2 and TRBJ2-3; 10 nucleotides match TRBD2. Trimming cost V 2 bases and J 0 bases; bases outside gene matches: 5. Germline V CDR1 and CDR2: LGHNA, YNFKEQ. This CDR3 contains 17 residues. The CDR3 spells CASSQQTSGTSTDTQYF. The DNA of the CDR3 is TGTGCCAGCAGCCAACAAACTAGCGGGACTAGCACAGATACGCAGTATTTT.

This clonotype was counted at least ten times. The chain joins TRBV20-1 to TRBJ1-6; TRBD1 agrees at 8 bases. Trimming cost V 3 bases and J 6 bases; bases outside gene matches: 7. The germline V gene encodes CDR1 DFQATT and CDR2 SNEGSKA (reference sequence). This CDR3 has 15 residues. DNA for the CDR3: TGCAGTGCTAGGGGACCGGGACAGGCTAATTCACCCCTCCACTTT. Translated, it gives CSARGPGQANSPLHF.

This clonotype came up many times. The CDR3 nucleotides are TGTGCCAGCAGCTTCCCAGGGGTGAACACCGGGGAGCTGTTTTTT. Its protein product is CASSFPGVNTGELFF. The rearrangement joins TRBV7-8 to TRBJ2-2; a weak D match, TRBD1 (6 bases). Looked up from germline, CDR1 is SGHVS and CDR2 is FQNEAQ. This CDR3 contains 15 residues. V was pared by 3 bases and J by 1 base, with 9 bases between.

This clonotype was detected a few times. In DNA, the CDR3 is TGTGCCAGCTCACAGGGAGAAGATCAGCCCCAGCATTTT. Its protein is CASSQGEDQPQHF. The chain couples TRBV18 to TRBJ1-5, with D unresolved. In germline, CDR1 is KGHSH, CDR2 LQKENI. The V end lost 4 bases, the J end lost 5 bases, and 9 bases lay between the germline ends. The CDR3 is 13 residues long.

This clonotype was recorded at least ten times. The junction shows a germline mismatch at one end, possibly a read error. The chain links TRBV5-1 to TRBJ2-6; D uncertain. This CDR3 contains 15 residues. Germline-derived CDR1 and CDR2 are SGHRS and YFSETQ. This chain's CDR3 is CASSLEGSGANVLTF. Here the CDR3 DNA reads TGTGCCAGCAGTTTAGAAGGCTCTGGGGCCAACGTCCTGACTTTC.

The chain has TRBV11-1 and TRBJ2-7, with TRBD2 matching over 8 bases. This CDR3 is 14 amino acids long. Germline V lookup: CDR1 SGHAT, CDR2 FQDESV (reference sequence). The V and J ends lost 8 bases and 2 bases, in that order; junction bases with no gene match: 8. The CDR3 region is CASGRASGPYEQYF. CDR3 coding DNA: TGTGCCAGCGGTCGTGCTAGCGGGCCCTACGAGCAGTACTTC. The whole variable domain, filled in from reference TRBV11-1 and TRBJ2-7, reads EAEVAQSPRYKITEKSQAVAFWCDPISGHATLYWYRQILGQGPELLVQFQDESVVDDSQLPKDRFSAERLKGVDSTLKIQPAELGDSAMYLCASGRASGPYEQYFGPGTRLTVT.

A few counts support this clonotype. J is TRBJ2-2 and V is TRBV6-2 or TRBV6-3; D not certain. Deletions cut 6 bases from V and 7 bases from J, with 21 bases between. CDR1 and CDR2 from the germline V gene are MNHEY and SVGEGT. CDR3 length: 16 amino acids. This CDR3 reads CASSRPLRPVYGELFF. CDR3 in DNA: TGTGCCAGCAGCAGACCACTCCGGCCGGTTTACGGGGAGCTGTTTTTT.

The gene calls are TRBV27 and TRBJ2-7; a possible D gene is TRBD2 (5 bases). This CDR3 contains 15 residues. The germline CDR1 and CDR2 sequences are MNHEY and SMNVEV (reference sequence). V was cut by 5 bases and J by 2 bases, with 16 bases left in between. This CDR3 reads CASSLRWSGTYEQYF. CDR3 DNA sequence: TGTGCCAGCAGTCTCCGGTGGAGCGGAACCTACGAGCAGTACTTC.

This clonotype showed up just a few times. The CDR3 DNA reads TGCAGCCTTGGACTAGCGGGAGGCCCGAGGGCAGATACGCAGTATTTT. Its translation: CSLGLAGGPRADTQYF. V usage is TRBV29-1 and J usage is TRBJ2-3, with 14 bases that match TRBD2. Germline CDR1 and CDR2: SQVTM and ANQGSEA. The CDR3 totals 16 residues. J lost 4 bases, V lost 8 bases, and 11 bases had no gene match.

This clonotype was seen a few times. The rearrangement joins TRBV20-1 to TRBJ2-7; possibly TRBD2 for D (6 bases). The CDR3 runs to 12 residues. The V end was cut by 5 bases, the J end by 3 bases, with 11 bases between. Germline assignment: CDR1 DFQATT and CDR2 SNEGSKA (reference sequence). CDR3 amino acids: CSAHGTLYEQYF. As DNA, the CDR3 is TGCAGTGCTCACGGGACTCTCTACGAGCAGTACTTC.

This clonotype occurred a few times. The CDR3 sequence is CASSPRPGQSYEQYF. The CDR3 nucleotides read TGTGCCAGCAGCCCACGCCCGGGACAGTCCTACGAGCAGTACTTC. The rearrangement uses TRBV7-3 and TRBJ2-7; 7 nucleotides align to TRBD1. Germline loops: CDR1 SGHTA, CDR2 FQGTGA. The J segment lost 1 base and the V segment lost 5 bases, leaving 8 bases of the junction unmatched. This CDR3 is 15 amino acids long.

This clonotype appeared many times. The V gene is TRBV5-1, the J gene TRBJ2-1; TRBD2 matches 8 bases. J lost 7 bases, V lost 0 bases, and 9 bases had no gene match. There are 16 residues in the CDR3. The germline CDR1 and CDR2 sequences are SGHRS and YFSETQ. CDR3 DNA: TGCGCCAGCAGCTTGGTGGGACTAGGGGTGGCGAATGAGCAGTTCTTC. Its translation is CASSLVGLGVANEQFF.

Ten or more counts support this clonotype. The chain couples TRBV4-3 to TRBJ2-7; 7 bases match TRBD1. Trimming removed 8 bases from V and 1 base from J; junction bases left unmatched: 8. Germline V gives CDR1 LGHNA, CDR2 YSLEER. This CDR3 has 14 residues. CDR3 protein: CASGYLGQSYEQYF. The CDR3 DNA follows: TGCGCCAGCGGCTATCTGGGACAGTCCTACGAGCAGTACTTC.

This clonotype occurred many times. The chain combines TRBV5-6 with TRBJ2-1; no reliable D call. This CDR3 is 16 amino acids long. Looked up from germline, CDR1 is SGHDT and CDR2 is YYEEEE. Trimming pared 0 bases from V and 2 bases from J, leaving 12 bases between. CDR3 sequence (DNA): TGTGCCAGCAGCTTGGTCGTTGGGGAACCCTACAATGAGCAGTTCTTC. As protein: CASSLVVGEPYNEQFF.

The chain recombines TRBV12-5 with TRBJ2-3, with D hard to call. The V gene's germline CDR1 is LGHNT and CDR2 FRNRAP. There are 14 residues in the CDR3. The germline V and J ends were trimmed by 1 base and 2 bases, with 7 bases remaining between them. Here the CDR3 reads CASGLGRNTDTQYF. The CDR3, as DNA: TGTGCTAGTGGTTTGGGCAGGAACACAGATACGCAGTATTTT.

CDR3 protein: CAIMDGMGWGTDTQYF. The CDR3 DNA sequence: TGTGCCATCATGGACGGGATGGGTTGGGGCACAGATACGCAGTATTTT. This chain connects TRBV10-3 to TRBJ2-3, with D perhaps matching TRBD2 (5 bases). CDR1 and CDR2 from the germline V gene are ENHRY and SYGVKD. V was pared by 7 bases and J by 1 base, with 18 bases between. The CDR3 totals 16 residues.

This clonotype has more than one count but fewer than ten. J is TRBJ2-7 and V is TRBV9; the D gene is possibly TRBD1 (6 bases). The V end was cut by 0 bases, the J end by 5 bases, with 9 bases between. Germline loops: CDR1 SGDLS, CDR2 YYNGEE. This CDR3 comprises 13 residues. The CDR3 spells CASSVGQVNEQYF. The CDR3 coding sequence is TGTGCCAGCAGCGTAGGACAGGTTAACGAGCAGTACTTC.

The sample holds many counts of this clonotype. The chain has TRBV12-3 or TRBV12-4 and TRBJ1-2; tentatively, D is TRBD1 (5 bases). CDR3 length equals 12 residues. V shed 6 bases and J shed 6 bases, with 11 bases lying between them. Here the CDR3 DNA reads TGTGCCAGCAGCCAGGGAGTGGATGGCTACACCTTC. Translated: CASSQGVDGYTF.

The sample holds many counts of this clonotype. For the CDR3, the DNA is TGTGCCAGCAGTGAATGGGTACAGGGCACAGATACGCAGTATTTT. Translating it yields CASSEWVQGTDTQYF. J is TRBJ2-3 and V is TRBV2, with D maybe TRBD1 (5 bases). The CDR3 is made up of 15 amino acids. V was pared by 2 bases and J by 1 base, with 10 bases between. Germline CDR1 SNHLY, CDR2 FYNNEI. The variable domain in full, with the rest retrieved from reference TRBV2 and TRBJ2-3, is EPEVTQTPSHQVTQMGQEVILRCVPISNHLYFYWYRQILGQKVEFLVSFYNNEISEKSEIFDDQFSVERPDGSNFTLKIRSTKLEDSAMYFCASSEWVQGTDTQYFGPGTRLTVL.

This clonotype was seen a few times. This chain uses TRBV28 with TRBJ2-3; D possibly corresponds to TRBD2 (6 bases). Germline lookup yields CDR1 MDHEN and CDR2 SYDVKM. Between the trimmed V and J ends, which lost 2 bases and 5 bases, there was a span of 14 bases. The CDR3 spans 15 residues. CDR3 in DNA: TGTGCCAGCAGTTTAACGGGAGTTAGAGGAGATACGCAGTATTTT. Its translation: CASSLTGVRGDTQYF.

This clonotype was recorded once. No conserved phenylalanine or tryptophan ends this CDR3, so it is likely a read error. CDR3 region: CASSPPRQGTPEAFL. The CDR3, as DNA: TGTGCCAGCTCACCACCGCGACAGGGTACCCCTGAAGCTTTCCTT. The chain carries TRBV18 and TRBJ1-1; 7 bases match TRBD1. V shed 0 bases, J shed 6 bases, and the junction held 7 bases outside the gene matches. Germline loops: CDR1 KGHSH, CDR2 LQKENI. The CDR3 totals 15 residues.

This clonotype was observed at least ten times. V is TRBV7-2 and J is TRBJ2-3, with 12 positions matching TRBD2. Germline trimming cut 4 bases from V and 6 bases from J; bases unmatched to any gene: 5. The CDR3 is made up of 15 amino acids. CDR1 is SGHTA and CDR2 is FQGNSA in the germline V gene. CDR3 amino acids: CASSSPTSGRDTQYF. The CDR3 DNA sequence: TGTGCCAGCAGCTCACCTACTAGCGGGAGGGATACGCAGTATTTT.

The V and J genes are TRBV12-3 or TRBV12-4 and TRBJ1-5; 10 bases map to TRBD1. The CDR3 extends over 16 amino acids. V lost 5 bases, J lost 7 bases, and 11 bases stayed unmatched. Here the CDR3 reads CASSKQTGGSGQPQHF. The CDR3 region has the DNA TGTGCCAGCAGTAAGCAGACAGGGGGCTCGGGACAGCCCCAGCATTTT.

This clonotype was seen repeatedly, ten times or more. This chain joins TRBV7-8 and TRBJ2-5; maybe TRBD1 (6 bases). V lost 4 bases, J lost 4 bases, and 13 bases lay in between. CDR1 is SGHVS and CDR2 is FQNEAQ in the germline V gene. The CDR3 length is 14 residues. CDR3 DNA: TGTGCCAGCAGCTCCAGACAGGTCGGAGAGACCCAGTACTTC. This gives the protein CASSSRQVGETQYF.

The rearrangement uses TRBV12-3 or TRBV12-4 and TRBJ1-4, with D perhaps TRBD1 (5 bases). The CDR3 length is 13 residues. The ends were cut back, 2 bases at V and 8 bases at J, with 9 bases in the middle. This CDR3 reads CASSLTGGEKLFF. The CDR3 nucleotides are TGTGCCAGCAGTTTAACGGGGGGGGAAAAACTGTTTTTT.

The DNA of the CDR3 is TGTGCCAGCAGCGTAGAGGTCCGGAACAATCAGCCCCAGCATTTT. Its translation: CASSVEVRNNQPQHF. The chain joins TRBV9 to TRBJ1-5; D call uncertain. CDR3 length: 15 residues. Per germline, CDR1 SGDLS and CDR2 YYNGEE. V shed 0 bases and J shed 3 bases, with 10 bases lying between them.